Detailed here is one TCR beta chain. These data are taken from a study of CD8 T cells in Susac syndrome. The V gene's germline CDR1 is KGHDR and CDR2 SFDVKD. The CDR3 has 18 amino acids. Germline trimming cut 7 bases from V and 0 bases from J; bases unmatched to any gene: 10. RNA was extracted with the RNeasy kit, and a quantity of roughly 0.5 to 1 ug was reverse transcribed using random hexamers. Using its own MiXCR run on the immunoSEQ multiplex PCR reads, TCRdb lists one record per CDR3 protein. Of approximately 200,000 distinct CDR3 sequences in the sample, 80% to 95% were seen once. CD8+ and CD4+ T cells circulating in blood were sequenced for TCR beta. The TEMRA cells underwent FACS enrichment, while the CD8+ and CD4+ T cells underwent negative isolation.

The clonotype comes from a human donor with multiple sclerosis. The chain uses TRBV24-1 and TRBJ2-3, with 12 positions matching TRBD2. The sample was CD8+ T cells from PBMCs. The CDR3 coding sequence is TGTGCCACCAGCGGGACTAGCGGGCCCCTATTTAGCACAGATACGCAGTATTTT. This gives the protein CATSGTSGPLFSTDTQYF.